The 16 T cell receptor beta chains below were found in one sample sequenced in a study of Graves' ophthalmopathy and Graves' hyperthyroidism. CDR3 regions of TCR beta were amplified from RNA transcripts. The first round was an RT-PCR with HTBI primers, and the second round was a multiplex PCR. TCRdb re-derived calls from the multiplex PCR reads in MiXCR, one entry per CDR3 protein. Among 1 million to 1.3 million distinct CDR3 sequences listed, less than 45% were seen once. The sample taken for sequencing was peripheral blood or thyroid tissue (not recorded which). The receptors were sampled from an adult man with Graves' hyperthyroidism.

The V call is TRBV7-2, the J call TRBJ1-1, with a possible D match to TRBD1 (6 bases). This CDR3 is 17 amino acids long. CDR1 SGHTA and CDR2 FQGNSA come from the germline V gene. The V gene lost 0 bases and the J gene lost 0 bases, with 14 bases spanning the gap. The CDR3, as DNA: TGTGCCAGCAGCTTAGCGCAGGGGCGGGGCATGAACACTGAAGCTTTCTTT. This gives the protein CASSLAQGRGMNTEAFF.

The chain is built from TRBV20-1 and TRBJ1-6; D gene ambiguous. Germline CDR1 is DFQATT and CDR2 is SNEGSKA (reference sequence). Trimming stripped 4 bases from V and 4 bases from J, with 14 bases between. CDR3 length equals 15 residues. CDR3 DNA: TGCAGTGCTAACACGGTGTCTACTTATAATTCACCCCTCCACTTT. The encoded protein is CSANTVSTYNSPLHF.

The CDR3 protein is CASSASQVSEPQHF. The CDR3 DNA reads as TGTGCCAGTAGTGCCTCACAGGTATCGGAGCCCCAGCATTTT. This rearrangement joins TRBV19 to TRBJ1-5; weak D call: TRBD1 (5 bases). This CDR3 is built from 14 residues. The ends were cut back, 5 bases at V and 8 bases at J, with 16 bases in the middle. CDR1 is LNHDA, CDR2 SQIVND, per germline (reference sequence).

This clonotype was seen ten or more times. The chain couples TRBV29-1 to TRBJ1-1; D may be TRBD1 (6 bases). Germline values: CDR1 SQVTM, CDR2 ANQGSEA. The CDR3 extends over 14 amino acids. Trimming took 7 bases from V and 3 from J, leaving 18 bases between them. As DNA, the CDR3 is TGCAGCGGGAAGGCACAGGGATGGGACACTGAAGCTTTCTTT. This translates into CSGKAQGWDTEAFF.

Concerning this clonotype: One end of the junction is discordant with germline, which a read error may explain. The chain carries TRBV25-1 and TRBJ2-7; 8 nucleotides line up with TRBD2. CDR1 is MGHDK and CDR2 is SYGVNS in the germline V gene. CDR3 length: 15 amino acids. The CDR3: CASSGILADAYEQYF. As DNA, the CDR3 is TGCGCCAGCAGTGGTATACTAGCGGACGCCTACGAGCAGTACTTC.

V gene TRBV7-9 combines with J gene TRBJ2-5; D ambiguous. The CDR3 sequence is 15 residues long. V was pared by 1 base and J by 2 bases, with 11 bases between. Germline CDR1 and CDR2: SEHNR and FQNEAQ (reference sequence). CDR3 in amino acids: CASSLGRLVQETQYF. In nucleotides, the CDR3 is TGTGCCAGCAGCTTAGGTCGGCTAGTACAAGAGACCCAGTACTTC.

This clonotype has a handful of counts. V gene TRBV11-2 combines with J gene TRBJ2-5; 9 nucleotides line up with TRBD1. CDR1 is SGHAT and CDR2 is FQNNGV in the germline V gene. J lost 4 bases, V lost 5 bases, and 8 bases had no gene match. The CDR3 has 15 amino acids. The CDR3 nucleotides read TGTGCCAGCAGCACGGGGACAGGGTACATAGAGACCCAGTACTTC. This sequence encodes CASSTGTGYIETQYF.

This clonotype was counted once. This chain joins TRBV15 and TRBJ1-3; D call uncertain. This CDR3 contains 15 residues. The V gene's germline CDR1 is LNHNV and CDR2 YYDKDF (reference sequence). Trimming removed 0 bases at V and 3 bases at J, with 9 bases between. CDR3 region: CATSRDPLSGNTIYF. The CDR3 nucleotides are TGTGCCACCAGCAGAGATCCCCTGAGTGGAAACACCATATATTTT.

This chain uses TRBV15 with TRBJ2-5; no definite D call. V lost 0 bases to trimming and J lost 0 bases, with 11 bases between them. Germline V gene sequence: CDR1 LNHNV, CDR2 YYDKDF (reference sequence). CDR3 size: 16 residues. The CDR3 DNA reads TGTGCCACCAGCAGAGAGATGGTGGGTTACCAAGAGACCCAGTACTTC. Translation: CATSREMVGYQETQYF.

This clonotype was detected many times. The genes are TRBV9 and TRBJ1-2; TRBD1 matches 7 bases. The CDR3 extends over 15 amino acids. CDR1 SGDLS and CDR2 YYNGEE come from the germline V gene. Losses at the gene ends were 0 bases for V and 6 bases for J; bases not matched to a gene: 8. The chain's CDR3 is CASSVGTGWGDGYTF. Here the CDR3 DNA reads TGTGCCAGCAGCGTAGGGACAGGATGGGGGGATGGCTACACCTTC.

This clonotype was picked up many times. The chain is built from TRBV5-1 and TRBJ2-2, with D perhaps matching TRBD1 (6 bases). CDR3 size: 14 residues. Trimming took 4 bases from V and 1 from J, leaving 8 bases between them. Germline V gene lookup returns CDR1 SGHRS and CDR2 YFSETQ. The CDR3 nucleotides read TGCGCCAGCAGCCCGGGACAGAACACCGGGGAGCTGTTTTTT. It encodes CASSPGQNTGELFF.

This chain connects TRBV7-6 to TRBJ2-7; D might be TRBD2 (6 bases). The DNA end is more similar to TRBJ2-4, so the J call may be wrong. Germline V CDR1 and CDR2: SGHVS, FNYEAQ. The CDR3 covers 13 residues. The CDR3 nucleotides read TGTGCCAGCAGCCCCTCCGGGGGAAACATTCAGTACTTC. Protein product: CASSPSGGNIQYF.

This clonotype was recorded at least ten times. CDR3 in DNA: TGTGCCAGCAGCGTAGGCGAGGGGCAGGGGGCTTACGAGCAGTACTTC. Its protein product is CASSVGEGQGAYEQYF. The rearrangement joins TRBV9 to TRBJ2-7, with TRBD1 identical over 8 bases. CDR3 length: 16 residues. CDR1 is SGDLS, CDR2 YYNGEE, per germline. Trimming cost V 0 bases and J 4 bases; bases outside gene matches: 9.

Note on this clonotype: A much larger clonotype is one base distant, so this may be a read error. The chain has TRBV6-5 and TRBJ1-2, with a possible D match to TRBD1 (5 bases). V was clipped by 6 bases and J by 6 bases, with 17 bases between them. The CDR3 is made up of 14 amino acids. Germline CDR1 MNHEY, CDR2 SVGAGI. CDR3 loop: CASSTDSTMHGYTF. The CDR3 DNA reads TGTGCCAGCAGCACTGACAGTACAATGCATGGCTACACCTTC.

This clonotype has at least ten counts. J is TRBJ2-7 and V is TRBV9; 7 bases agree with TRBD1. CDR3 length equals 14 residues. The germline gives CDR1 SGDLS, CDR2 YYNGEE. Trimming at V came to 3 bases and at J to 1 base, leaving 4 bases not matched to a gene. The CDR3 DNA follows: TGTGCCAGCAGCGCGGAGACAGGGTCCTACGAGCAGTACTTC. Encoded protein: CASSAETGSYEQYF.

The chain couples TRBV25-1 to TRBJ2-3; no firm D call. V gave up 2 bases and J gave up 4 bases, with 7 bases separating them. The germline gives CDR1 MGHDK, CDR2 SYGVNS. This CDR3 region has 13 residues. The chain's CDR3 is CASSEPLADTQYF. CDR3 sequence (DNA): TGTGCCAGCAGTGAACCCCTCGCAGATACGCAGTATTTT.